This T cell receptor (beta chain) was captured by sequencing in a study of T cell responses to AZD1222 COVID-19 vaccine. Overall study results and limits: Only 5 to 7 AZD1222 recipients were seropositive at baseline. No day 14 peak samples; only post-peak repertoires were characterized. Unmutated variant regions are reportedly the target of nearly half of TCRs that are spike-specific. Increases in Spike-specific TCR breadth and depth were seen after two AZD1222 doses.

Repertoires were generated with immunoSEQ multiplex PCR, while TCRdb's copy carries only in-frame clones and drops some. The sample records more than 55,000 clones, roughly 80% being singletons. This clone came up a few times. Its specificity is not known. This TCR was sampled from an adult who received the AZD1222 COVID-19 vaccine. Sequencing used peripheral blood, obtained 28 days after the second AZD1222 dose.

CDR3 loop: CASRGRDISSYEQYF. As DNA, the CDR3 is TGTGCCAGCAGGGGCCGGGACATTTCGTCCTACGAGCAGTACTTC. V gene TRBV27 combines with J gene TRBJ2-7, with a tentative D call TRBD1 (6 bases). Germline V gene data show CDR1 as MNHEY and CDR2 as SMNVEV (reference sequence). The CDR3 length is 15 residues. V lost 6 bases to trimming and J lost 1 base, with 16 bases between them.